This TCR beta chain was retrieved from a study of blood T cell repertoires in COVID-19. As for the study in general: Donors in the United States, Italy and Spain gave samples during acute or convalescent COVID-19. Sources were T cells, B-cell-depleted T cells, or PBMCs; the material itself was cDNA or gDNA.

The germline CDR1 and CDR2 sequences are WSHSY and SAAADI. The ends were cut back, 4 bases at V and 0 bases at J, with 10 bases in the middle. The CDR3 runs to 15 residues. This clone appeared once. Source study methods: Amplification from reference gene primers served as the basis for estimated nucleated cell counts. Profiling relied on immunoSEQ multiplex PCR, and the TCRdb table lists in-frame clones only, not all of them. V, J and clone size derive from that table, while D and trimming were established from the DNA sequence. The data show roughly 39,000 clones, around 91% seen once. The chain has TRBV10-2 and TRBJ1-5; no clear D gene. The sequence was obtained from a man aged 25-40 years with active or convalescent COVID-19. The sequencing sample was made of peripheral blood. CDR3 region: CASSGRDGSNQPQHF. The CDR3 region has the DNA TGCGCCAGCAGTGGGAGAGACGGTAGCAATCAGCCCCAGCATTTT.